The clone carrying this TCR beta chain was seen only a few times. The target antigen is unknown. The CDR3 loop spans 15 amino acids. In germline, CDR1 is SGHTA, CDR2 FQGNSA. Trimming took off 11 bases at V and 1 base at J, with 21 bases between the two ends. The record originates from a study of T cells after yellow fever vaccination. Study conclusions and caveats: Booster samples showed a return of most primary-vaccination clones (around 95% CD4, roughly 85% CD8).

TCRdb processed the 5' RACE reads anew with MiXCR; each CDR3 protein has one entry. The table lists a few hundred thousand distinct CDR3 sequences, approximately 8% of them singletons. The sample here was PBMCs, taken roughly 47 days after the first yellow fever vaccination. This chain links TRBV7-2 with TRBJ2-7; possibly TRBD2 for D (6 bases). The origin of this receptor is a man younger than 35 who received the YFV17D yellow fever vaccine. CDR3 coding DNA: TGTGCCGTCGGTTCCGGTGGGGGGACTTCCTACGAGCAGTACTTC. Translation gives CAVGSGGGTSYEQYF.